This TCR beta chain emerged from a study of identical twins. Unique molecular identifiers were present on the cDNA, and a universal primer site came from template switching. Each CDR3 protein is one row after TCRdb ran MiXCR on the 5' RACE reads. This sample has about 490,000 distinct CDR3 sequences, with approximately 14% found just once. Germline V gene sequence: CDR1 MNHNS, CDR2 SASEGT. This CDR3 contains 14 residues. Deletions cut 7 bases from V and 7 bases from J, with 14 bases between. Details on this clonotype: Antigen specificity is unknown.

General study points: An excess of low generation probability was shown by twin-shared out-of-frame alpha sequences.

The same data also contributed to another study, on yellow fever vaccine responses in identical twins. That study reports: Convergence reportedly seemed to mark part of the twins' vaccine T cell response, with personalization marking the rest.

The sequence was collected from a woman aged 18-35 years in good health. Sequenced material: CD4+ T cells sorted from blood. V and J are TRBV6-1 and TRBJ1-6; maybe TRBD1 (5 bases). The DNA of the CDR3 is TGTGCCAGCACCCTAGGAGGGACGAATTCACCCCTCCACTTT. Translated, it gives CASTLGGTNSPLHF.